What follows are 24 T cell receptor beta chains derived from one specimen sequenced in a study of identical twins. From the 5' RACE reads, TCRdb called clonotypes with MiXCR, one entry per CDR3 protein. The sample gives approximately 260,000 distinct CDR3 sequences, around 8.3% of which show up once; about 3% is in the top ten. In addition, the sample was reused for a study of yellow fever vaccine responses in identical twins.

Sequencing input: CD8+ T cells sorted from blood. The origin of the receptors is a woman between 18 and 30 years old in good health.

DNA for the CDR3: TGCGCCAGCAGTGACCCCCTGACAGGGGGCTCGGGGGAGACCCAGTACTTC. It encodes CASSDPLTGGSGETQYF. The chain couples TRBV10-2 to TRBJ2-5, with 10 nucleotides matching TRBD1. Germline trimming cut 3 bases from V and 5 bases from J; bases unmatched to any gene: 12. CDR1 is WSHSY and CDR2 is SAAADI in the germline V gene. The CDR3 length is 17 residues.

This clonotype was seen repeatedly, ten times or more. The J gene is TRBJ2-3, the V gene TRBV29-1; possibly TRBD2 for D (5 bases). The CDR3 totals 14 residues. With 6 bases removed from V and 5 bases from J, the gap between germline ends came to 18 bases. Germline values: CDR1 SQVTM, CDR2 ANQGSEA. CDR3: CSVVIPEDIDTQYF. CDR3 DNA: TGCAGCGTCGTCATTCCGGAGGATATAGATACGCAGTATTTT.

This clonotype was seen ten or more times. The chain employs TRBV3-1 and TRBJ2-7; 12 bases are shared with TRBD2. V lost 2 bases to trimming and J lost 3 bases; unmatched junction nucleotides: 8. Germline CDR1 LGHDT, CDR2 YNNKEL (reference sequence). The CDR3 has 17 residues. CDR3 DNA: TGTGCCAGCAGCCAACAGCTAGCGGGGGGGGTGATCTACGAGCAGTACTTC. Encoded protein: CASSQQLAGGVIYEQYF.

This sequence joins TRBV20-1 and TRBJ2-7, with 7 bases identical to TRBD1. V lost 1 base to trimming and J lost 4 bases; unmatched junction nucleotides: 10. The CDR3 is 15 residues long. Germline CDR1 DFQATT, CDR2 SNEGSKA (reference sequence). For the CDR3, the DNA is TGCAGTGCTAGAGGGCGCGGACAGGCTCCTTACGAGCAGTACTTC. This gives the protein CSARGRGQAPYEQYF.

V and J are TRBV20-1 and TRBJ1-6, with D perhaps matching TRBD1 (5 bases). The CDR3 consists of 15 residues. The germline V gene encodes CDR1 DFQATT and CDR2 SNEGSKA (reference sequence). V lost 5 bases and J 8 bases, leaving 19 bases between the germline ends. In DNA form, the CDR3 reads TGCAGTGCTGAACAGGTGGTGCTGGCTTATTCACCCCTCCACTTT. Translation: CSAEQVVLAYSPLHF.

This clonotype occurred many times. This rearrangement joins TRBV10-3 to TRBJ2-3, with 13 bases that match TRBD2. This CDR3 region has 15 residues. V lost 10 bases, J lost 0 bases, and 4 bases stayed unmatched. The germline gives CDR1 ENHRY, CDR2 SYGVKD. The CDR3 DNA sequence: TGTGCCACCCGGGGACTAGCGGGGAGCACAGATACGCAGTATTTT. Its translation: CATRGLAGSTDTQYF.

This clonotype was seen a few times. V and J are TRBV7-2 and TRBJ2-3; 11 nucleotides agree with TRBD2. Germline loops: CDR1 SGHTA, CDR2 FQGNSA. Trimming removed 7 bases from V and 0 bases from J; junction bases left unmatched: 6. The CDR3 contains 16 residues. CDR3 coding DNA: TGTGCCAGCACCGTTAGCGGGGGGGGAAGCACAGATACGCAGTATTTT. As protein: CASTVSGGGSTDTQYF.

The rearrangement links TRBV29-1 to TRBJ2-2, with TRBD2 matching 8 bases. Germline-derived CDR1 and CDR2 are SQVTM and ANQGSEA. This CDR3 comprises 18 residues. Unmatched junction bases numbered 13, after V lost 0 bases and J lost 4 bases. CDR3 bases: TGCAGCGTTGAAGAGGGAGTGGAACGGGGGGGAGTCACCGGGGAGCTGTTTTTT. It translates to CSVEEGVERGGVTGELFF.

The chain has TRBV29-1 and TRBJ2-1; 10 nucleotides align to TRBD2. The trim removed 3 bases at V and 4 bases at J, leaving 9 bases unmatched. Germline loops: CDR1 SQVTM, CDR2 ANQGSEA. This CDR3 spans 16 amino acids. CDR3: CSVDFGGLAPYNEQFF. CDR3 DNA sequence: TGCAGCGTTGATTTTGGGGGACTAGCGCCTTACAATGAGCAGTTCTTC.

This clonotype appeared a few times. The chain combines TRBV6-2 or TRBV6-3 with TRBJ2-7; possible D gene TRBD2, 5 bases. Trimming took off 2 bases at V and 0 bases at J, with 11 bases between the two ends. CDR1 is MNHEY and CDR2 is SVGEGT in the germline V gene. The CDR3 length is 15 residues. The CDR3 DNA reads TGTGCCAGCAGTTACAGGATGGGGAGCTCCTACGAGCAGTACTTC. Amino acid sequence: CASSYRMGSSYEQYF.

This clonotype was counted many times. The rearrangement uses TRBV7-9 and TRBJ2-7; perhaps TRBD1 as D (5 bases). Trimming stripped 3 bases from V and 4 bases from J, with 7 bases between. This CDR3 has 12 residues. Germline loops: CDR1 SEHNR, CDR2 FQNEAQ (reference sequence). CDR3 sequence reads: CASSLPGYEQYF. CDR3 coding DNA: TGTGCCAGCAGCTTGCCAGGGTACGAGCAGTACTTC.

This clonotype is medium-sized within its sample. The chain carries TRBV20-1 and TRBJ1-1; the D gene is possibly TRBD1 (5 bases). CDR3 length equals 17 residues. V was pared by 5 bases and J by 4 bases, with 26 bases between. The germline V gene encodes CDR1 DFQATT and CDR2 SNEGSKA (reference sequence). The CDR3 DNA follows: TGCAGTGCTCCAGGGCCCCAGACAGACGCTTATGCCACTGAAGCTTTCTTT. Translating gives CSAPGPQTDAYATEAFF.

V gene TRBV3-1 combines with J gene TRBJ2-7; a weak D match, TRBD1 (6 bases). Trimming removed 3 bases from V and 4 bases from J, with 37 bases in between. The CDR3 contains 22 residues. Per germline, CDR1 LGHDT and CDR2 YNNKEL (reference sequence). The CDR3 region has the DNA TGTGCCAGCAGCCACCCGCCCATCCGGGACACCAAATTTCTACGGCAGGATTACGAGCAGTACTTC. This codes for CASSHPPIRDTKFLRQDYEQYF.

In this sample, this clonotype turned up many times. This rearrangement joins TRBV6-2 or TRBV6-3 to TRBJ1-1, with D possibly matching TRBD1 (5 bases). V was clipped by 4 bases and J by 5 bases, with 14 bases between them. The CDR3 runs to 14 residues. Germline V lookup: CDR1 MNHEY, CDR2 SVGEGT. CDR3 amino acids: CASSFAREETEAFF. The CDR3 region has the DNA TGTGCCAGCAGTTTCGCCAGGGAGGAAACTGAAGCTTTCTTT.

This clonotype was detected many times. The rearrangement uses TRBV3-1 and TRBJ2-5; 8 nucleotides match TRBD2. The V and J ends lost 6 bases and 3 bases, in that order; junction bases with no gene match: 9. Germline-derived CDR1 and CDR2 are LGHDT and YNNKEL (reference sequence). This CDR3 region has 15 residues. In nucleotides, the CDR3 is TGTGCCAGCAGTAATACTAGCGGAGGGAAAGAGACCCAGTACTTC. Residues: CASSNTSGGKETQYF.

This chain links TRBV5-6 with TRBJ2-1; D tentatively reads TRBD1 or TRBD2 (5 bases each). There are 15 residues in the CDR3. CDR1 is SGHDT, CDR2 YYEEEE, per germline. The V gene lost 4 bases and the J gene lost 6 bases, with 17 bases spanning the gap. The CDR3 reads CASSQSGTESNEQFF. DNA of the CDR3: TGTGCCAGCAGCCAATCTGGGACGGAGTCCAATGAGCAGTTCTTC. Based on the CDR3 plus reference TRBV5-6 and TRBJ2-1, the full variable domain is DAGVTQSPTHLIKTRGQQVTLRCSPKSGHDTVSWYQQALGQGPQFIFQYYEEEERQRGNFPDRFSGHQFPNYSSELNVNALLLGDSALYLCASSQSGTESNEQFFGPGTRLTVL.

This clonotype was recorded a few times. V gene TRBV12-3 or TRBV12-4 combines with J gene TRBJ2-5; 9 bases are shared with TRBD1. V lost 6 bases, J lost 0 bases, and 8 bases stayed unmatched. The CDR3 is 16 residues long. The chain's CDR3 is CASSNRDREYQETQYF. CDR3 nucleotide sequence: TGTGCCAGCAGCAACCGGGACAGGGAGTACCAAGAGACCCAGTACTTC.

V and J are TRBV12-3 or TRBV12-4 and TRBJ2-7; 7 bases fit TRBD2. The CDR3 is 16 amino acids. With 3 bases clipped from V and 2 bases from J, the junction kept 10 bases outside the gene matches. For the CDR3, the DNA is TGTGCCAGCAGTTTTGATTCTAGGCGGGAGACCTACGAGCAGTACTTC. Its protein is CASSFDSRRETYEQYF.

The CDR3 loop reads CASSYGGEVTGELFF. CDR3 DNA sequence: TGTGCCAGCAGTTACGGAGGGGAGGTCACCGGGGAGCTGTTTTTT. This chain connects TRBV6-5 to TRBJ2-2; D is possibly TRBD2 (6 bases). CDR1 and CDR2 (germline): MNHEY, SVGAGI. V was pared by 2 bases and J by 4 bases, with 11 bases between. This CDR3 spans 15 amino acids.

This rearrangement joins TRBV20-1 to TRBJ1-6; D gene uncertain. The V gene lost 5 bases and the J gene lost 4 bases, with 15 bases spanning the gap. The CDR3 length is 15 residues. The germline gives CDR1 DFQATT, CDR2 SNEGSKA (reference sequence). This chain's CDR3 is CSASPGIKYNSPLHF. The CDR3 bases are TGCAGTGCTTCCCCCGGAATCAAGTATAATTCACCCCTCCACTTT.

This clonotype was found many times. The V gene is TRBV6-1, the J gene TRBJ2-2; either TRBD1 or TRBD2 may supply D (6 bases each). This CDR3 is 15 amino acids long. V dropped 6 bases and J dropped 4 bases, with 15 bases sitting between them. Germline CDR1 reads MNHNS; CDR2 reads SASEGT. The CDR3 protein is CASSQGGTRTGELFF. The CDR3 bases are TGTGCCAGCAGCCAAGGGGGGACGCGCACCGGGGAGCTGTTTTTT.

The rearrangement links TRBV7-9 to TRBJ2-1, with D hard to call. V was shortened by 3 bases and J by 4 bases, with 7 bases between the two germline ends. The V gene's germline CDR1 is SEHNR and CDR2 FQNEAQ (reference sequence). The CDR3 totals 13 residues. CDR3 DNA: TGTGCCAGCAGCTTCGAGCTTTACAATGAGCAGTTCTTC. It translates to CASSFELYNEQFF. The variable domain in full, with the rest retrieved from reference TRBV7-9 and TRBJ2-1, is DTGVSQNPRHKITKRGQNVTFRCDPISEHNRLYWYRQTLGQGPEFLTYFQNEAQLEKSRLLSDRFSAERPKGSFSTLEIQRTEQGDSAMYLCASSFELYNEQFFGPGTRLTVL.

This chain uses TRBV10-3 with TRBJ2-3, with D possibly TRBD1 on 5 matching bases. Germline V gene data show CDR1 as ENHRY and CDR2 as SYGVKD. Trimming cost V 4 bases and J 0 bases, with 11 bases left between them. This CDR3 has 15 amino acids. The CDR3 sequence is CAISGQKSSTDTQYF. In DNA, the CDR3 is TGTGCCATCAGTGGACAGAAGTCTAGCACAGATACGCAGTATTTT.

The chain has TRBV7-9 and TRBJ1-1; tentative D call: TRBD1 (5 bases). Deletions cut 3 bases from V and 2 bases from J, with 13 bases between. Germline CDR1 is SEHNR and CDR2 is FQNEAQ (reference sequence). The CDR3 is 15 amino acids. This chain's CDR3 is CASSLAGRVNTEAFF. The CDR3 DNA reads TGTGCCAGCAGCTTGGCAGGGAGGGTCAACACTGAAGCTTTCTTT.